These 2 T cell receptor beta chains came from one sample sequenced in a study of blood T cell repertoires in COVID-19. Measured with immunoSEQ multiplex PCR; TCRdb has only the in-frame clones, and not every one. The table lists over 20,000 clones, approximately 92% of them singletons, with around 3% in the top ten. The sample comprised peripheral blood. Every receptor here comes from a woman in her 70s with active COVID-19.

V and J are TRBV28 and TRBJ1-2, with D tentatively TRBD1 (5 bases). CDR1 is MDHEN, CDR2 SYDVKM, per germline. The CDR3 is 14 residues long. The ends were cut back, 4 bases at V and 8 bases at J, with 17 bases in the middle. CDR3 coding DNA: TGTGCCAGCAGTTCCGGTCCGGGGGGAGTCGGCTACACCTTC. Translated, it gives CASSSGPGGVGYTF.

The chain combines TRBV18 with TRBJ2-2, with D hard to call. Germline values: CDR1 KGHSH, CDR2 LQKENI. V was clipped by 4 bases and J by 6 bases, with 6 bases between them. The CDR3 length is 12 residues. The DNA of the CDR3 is TGTGCCAGCTCACTAGATGCCGGGGAGCTGTTTTTT. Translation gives CASSLDAGELFF.